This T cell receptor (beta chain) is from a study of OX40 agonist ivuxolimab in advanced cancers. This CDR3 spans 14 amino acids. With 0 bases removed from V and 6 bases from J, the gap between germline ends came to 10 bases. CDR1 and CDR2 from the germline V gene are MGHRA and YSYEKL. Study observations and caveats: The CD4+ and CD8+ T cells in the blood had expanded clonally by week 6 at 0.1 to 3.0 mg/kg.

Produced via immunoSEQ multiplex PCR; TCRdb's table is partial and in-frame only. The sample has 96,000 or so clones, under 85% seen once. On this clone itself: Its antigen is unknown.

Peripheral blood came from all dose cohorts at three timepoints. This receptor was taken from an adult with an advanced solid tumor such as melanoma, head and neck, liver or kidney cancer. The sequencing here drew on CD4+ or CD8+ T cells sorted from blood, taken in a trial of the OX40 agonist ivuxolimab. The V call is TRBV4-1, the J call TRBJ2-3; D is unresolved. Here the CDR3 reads CASSQDSVRDTQYF. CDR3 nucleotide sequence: TGCGCCAGCAGCCAAGATTCAGTTAGGGATACGCAGTATTTT.